The 21 T cell receptor beta chains in this list originate from one sample, sequenced in a study of T cells in Graves' hyperthyroidism and ophthalmopathy. From RNA transcripts, TCR beta CDR3 regions were amplified. Using the HTBI primer set, a first-round RT-PCR was run on the TCR CDR3. From the multiplex PCR reads, TCRdb called clonotypes with MiXCR, one entry per CDR3 protein. Among under 400,000 distinct CDR3 sequences listed, 15% to 20% were seen once. The sequenced sample consisted of blood. These receptors came from a woman aged 45 to 65 with Graves' hyperthyroidism.

This clonotype was counted at least ten times. The V gene is TRBV3-1, the J gene TRBJ1-5; D gene ambiguous. V shed 1 base and J shed 7 bases, with 11 bases lying between them. The CDR3 totals 14 residues. Germline assignment: CDR1 LGHDT and CDR2 YNNKEL (reference sequence). The CDR3, as DNA: TGTGCCAGCAGCCAAGGGACGGCTGGGCAGCCCCAGCATTTT. Its protein is CASSQGTAGQPQHF.

This clonotype was counted many times. CDR3 sequence (DNA): TGTGCCACCAGTGATTTAGGGGGCCCCTACAATGAGCAGTTCTTC. Encoded protein: CATSDLGGPYNEQFF. V gene TRBV24-1 combines with J gene TRBJ2-1, with 7 bases fitting TRBD1. Per the germline V gene, CDR1 is KGHDR and CDR2 is SFDVKD. Trimming took 1 base from V and 2 from J; bases not matched to a gene: 1. This CDR3 contains 15 residues.

This clonotype was seen only a few times. This sequence joins TRBV20-1 and TRBJ2-7; 8 bases are shared with TRBD2. The CDR3 contains 17 residues. J was trimmed by 5 bases and V by 3 bases; bases with no gene match: 18. CDR1 is DFQATT and CDR2 is SNEGSKA in the germline V gene (reference sequence). CDR3 residues: CSASAVEGAGAPDEQYF. CDR3 nucleotides: TGCAGTGCTAGTGCCGTTGAGGGAGCGGGAGCCCCTGACGAGCAGTACTTC.

This clonotype appeared many times. The chain carries TRBV7-2 and TRBJ1-1; D is unresolved. The germline CDR1 and CDR2 sequences are SGHTA and FQGNSA. The CDR3 length is 14 residues. Trimming pared 2 bases from V and 1 base from J, leaving 8 bases between. The CDR3 sequence: CASSLTATNTEAFF. The CDR3, as DNA: TGTGCCAGCAGCTTAACAGCTACGAACACTGAAGCTTTCTTT.

A word on this clonotype: This could be a read error, since a much larger clone is one nucleotide away. V and J are TRBV20-1 and TRBJ1-1; 7 nucleotides agree with TRBD1. CDR3 size: 12 residues. Germline V gene data show CDR1 as DFQATT and CDR2 as SNEGSKA (reference sequence). The CDR3 reads CSAPGQNAEAFF. CDR3 DNA: TGCAGTGCTCCGGGACAGAACGCTGAAGCTTTCTTT.

As for this clonotype: This may come from a read error, since a much larger clone is one base off. The rearrangement links TRBV5-1 to TRBJ2-1, with 9 bases fitting TRBD2. There are 16 residues in the CDR3. Germline assignment: CDR1 SGHRS and CDR2 YFSETQ. CDR3 in DNA: TGTGCCAGCAGCTTACTTAGGACTAGCGCTTACTATGAGCAGTTCTTC. The encoded protein is CASSLLRTSAYYEQFF.

The gene calls are TRBV27 and TRBJ1-5; TRBD1 matches at 7 bases. This CDR3 contains 16 residues. Germline V gene lookup returns CDR1 MNHEY and CDR2 SMNVEV (reference sequence). V was pared by 5 bases and J by 7 bases, with 14 bases of the junction left unmatched. The CDR3 sequence is CASSPSFGTAGQPQHF. In nucleotides, the CDR3 is TGTGCCAGCAGTCCAAGTTTCGGGACAGCCGGACAGCCCCAGCATTTT.

The chain uses TRBV15 and TRBJ2-1, with TRBD2 matching over 8 bases. Trimming took 4 bases from V and 9 from J; bases not matched to a gene: 11. The CDR3 is 15 amino acids. Per the germline V gene, CDR1 is LNHNV and CDR2 is YYDKDF (reference sequence). CDR3 nucleotide sequence: TGTGCCACCAGCAAGGCGGGACTAGGGGGTGTTGAGCAGTTCTTC. Encoded protein: CATSKAGLGGVEQFF.

The chain has TRBV18 and TRBJ2-7; 8 positions agree with TRBD2. The CDR3 covers 16 residues. After removal of 3 bases from V and 2 bases from J, the junction contained 9 bases not matched to a gene. The germline CDR1 and CDR2 sequences are KGHSH and LQKENI. CDR3 nucleotides: TGTGCCAGCTCACCGCTGGGGGGACTAGGGCCCTACGAGCAGTACTTC. Protein: CASSPLGGLGPYEQYF.

This clonotype was detected ten times or more. The rearrangement joins TRBV11-2 to TRBJ2-1; D gene ambiguous. From germline, CDR1 is SGHAT and CDR2 FQNNGV. The CDR3 is made up of 16 amino acids. Trimming shortened V by 5 bases and J by 3 bases, and 17 bases separated the two germline ends. The CDR3 sequence: CASSRTDGAFYNEQFF. For the CDR3, the DNA is TGTGCCAGCAGCCGTACGGACGGAGCTTTCTACAATGAGCAGTTCTTC.

This clonotype has more than one count but fewer than ten. The chain carries TRBV19 and TRBJ2-5, with TRBD2 matching over 14 bases. Germline trimming cut 5 bases from V and 4 bases from J; bases unmatched to any gene: 9. CDR3 length: 17 amino acids. Per the germline V gene, CDR1 is LNHDA and CDR2 is SQIVND (reference sequence). Written as DNA, the CDR3 is TGTGCCAGTAGTCCGGGACTAGCGGGAGTATTCGGAGAGACCCAGTACTTC. This gives the protein CASSPGLAGVFGETQYF.

V and J are TRBV4-1 and TRBJ1-1; the D gene is possibly TRBD1 (5 bases). Trimming took 0 bases from V and 6 from J, leaving 8 bases between them. The CDR3 is 13 amino acids. The germline CDR1 and CDR2 sequences are MGHRA and YSYEKL. The CDR3 DNA reads as TGCGCCAGCAGCCAAGAAGGGACCCCTGAAGCTTTCTTT. Protein product: CASSQEGTPEAFF.

This sequence joins TRBV5-1 and TRBJ2-6, with no clear D. Per the germline V gene, CDR1 is SGHRS and CDR2 is YFSETQ. CDR3 length equals 18 residues. The ends were cut back, 0 bases at V and 2 bases at J, with 15 bases in the middle. The CDR3 coding sequence is TGCGCCAGCAGCTTGGGAGTCAGTTCGGGTGCTGGGGCCAACGTCCTGACTTTC. It is translated as CASSLGVSSGAGANVLTF.

This clonotype was observed a handful of times. The chain joins TRBV20-1 to TRBJ2-1, with TRBD2 identical over 8 bases. Germline CDR1 DFQATT, CDR2 SNEGSKA (reference sequence). J lost 2 bases, V lost 5 bases, and 2 bases had no gene match. The CDR3 has 13 amino acids. CDR3 DNA sequence: TGCAGTGCTCAAGCGGGAGCCTACAATGAGCAGTTCTTC. Translated, it gives CSAQAGAYNEQFF.

This clonotype was observed at least ten times. The chain combines TRBV7-2 with TRBJ1-1; D unclear. Deletions cut 1 base from V and 1 base from J, with 7 bases between. The CDR3 spans 14 residues. CDR1 is SGHTA, CDR2 FQGNSA, per germline. DNA for the CDR3: TGTGCCAGCAGCTTAGGAAGACAGAACACTGAAGCTTTCTTT. This translates into CASSLGRQNTEAFF.

This clonotype has only a few counts. The chain joins TRBV7-9 to TRBJ2-5, with a tentative D call TRBD1 (6 bases). CDR1 is SEHNR, CDR2 FQNEAQ, per germline (reference sequence). Trimming shortened V by 1 base and J by 1 base, and 10 bases separated the two germline ends. This CDR3 region has 15 residues. CDR3 nucleotides: TGTGCCAGCAGCTTAGGGGGACATACCCAAGAGACCCAGTACTTC. Translated, it gives CASSLGGHTQETQYF.

This clonotype was picked up a small number of times. At one end the junction does not follow the germline gene, possibly because of a read error. The chain couples TRBV10-3 to TRBJ1-2; a weak D match, TRBD1 (6 bases). Germline assignment: CDR1 ENHRY and CDR2 SYGVKD. The CDR3 runs 12 residues. The CDR3 reads CANSRGANGYTF. CDR3 DNA sequence: TGTGCCAACAGTCGGGGGGCGAATGGCTACACCTTC.

This clonotype was detected ten times or more. The chain uses TRBV20-1 and TRBJ2-3, with TRBD1 identical over 11 bases. Germline CDR1 and CDR2: DFQATT and SNEGSKA (reference sequence). The CDR3 is 15 residues long. V trimming: 5 bases; J trimming: 4 bases; junction bases outside the gene matches: 8. The CDR3 DNA follows: TGCAGTGCTGAGTCCGGGACAGGGGGATCAGATACGCAGTATTTT. Residues: CSAESGTGGSDTQYF.

The chain is built from TRBV13 and TRBJ1-1; possible D gene TRBD1, 6 bases. The V gene lost 2 bases and the J gene lost 4 bases, with 17 bases spanning the gap. This CDR3 comprises 16 residues. CDR1 is PRHDT, CDR2 FYEKMQ, per germline (reference sequence). In DNA, the CDR3 is TGTGCCAGCAGCTTATCGGCGGGGGCGCGGGGCACTGAAGCTTTCTTT. It is translated as CASSLSAGARGTEAFF.

V and J are TRBV20-1 and TRBJ2-2, with 10 bases fitting TRBD2. Germline CDR1 is DFQATT and CDR2 is SNEGSKA (reference sequence). The CDR3 runs to 16 residues. The ends lost 6 bases at V and 0 bases at J; junction bases unmatched: 7. Written as DNA, the CDR3 is TGCAGTGCCGCTAGCGGGAGATCCCCGAACACCGGGGAGCTGTTTTTT. Translating gives CSAASGRSPNTGELFF.

This clonotype was found many times. As DNA, the CDR3 is TGTGCCAGCAGTTCGGTAAACAGCGAAGCTTTCTTT. Protein: CASSSVNSEAFF. V and J are TRBV6-1 and TRBJ1-1, with D uncertain. The ends were cut back, 5 bases at V and 8 bases at J, with 12 bases in the middle. The CDR3 has 12 residues. Germline V gene data show CDR1 as MNHNS and CDR2 as SASEGT.